Following are 12 T cell receptor beta chains from one sample sequenced in a study of T-cell memory formation after mild COVID-19. TCRdb re-derived calls from the 5' RACE reads in MiXCR, one entry per CDR3 protein. The sample lists 170,000 or so distinct CDR3 sequences; around a fifth were seen once. Sequenced input: PBMCs or a T cell subset sorted from them (not recorded which). The receptor source for this set is an adult woman who had mild COVID-19 (a few samples of this study predate the infection). Cell type and time point are not known.

A few counts support this clonotype. The chain recombines TRBV19 with TRBJ1-2, with D possibly being TRBD1 (6 bases). The CDR3 runs to 15 residues. V was shortened by 3 bases and J by 5 bases, with 16 bases between the two germline ends. Germline-derived CDR1 and CDR2 are LNHDA and SQIVND (reference sequence). The CDR3 sequence is CASSILVGQLYGYTF. The CDR3 DNA reads TGTGCCAGTAGTATTTTGGTCGGACAGTTATATGGCTACACCTTC.

The rearrangement links TRBV5-1 to TRBJ2-7; D unclear. From germline, CDR1 is SGHRS and CDR2 YFSETQ. V shed 1 base and J shed 2 bases, with 10 bases lying between them. This CDR3 contains 14 residues. The CDR3 region has the DNA TGCGCCAGCAGCTTGCTCTCCGGCCCCTACGAGCAGTACTTC. The encoded protein is CASSLLSGPYEQYF.

The chain recombines TRBV11-2 with TRBJ2-2; 13 bases are a match to TRBD2. The CDR3 contains 17 residues. Trimming cost V 5 bases and J 4 bases; bases outside gene matches: 7. Per germline, CDR1 SGHAT and CDR2 FQNNGV. The CDR3 is CASSAHTSGRATGELFF. Here the CDR3 DNA reads TGTGCCAGCAGCGCCCATACTAGCGGGAGGGCCACCGGGGAGCTGTTTTTT.

The rearrangement joins TRBV6-1 to TRBJ2-7, with 9 bases fitting TRBD1. The CDR3 contains 16 residues. Germline CDR1 and CDR2: MNHNS and SASEGT. J gave up 0 bases and V 4 bases, and 7 bases lay outside the gene matches. CDR3 protein: CASSGQGQGTSYEQYF. CDR3 bases: TGTGCCAGCAGTGGGCAGGGACAGGGAACCTCCTACGAGCAGTACTTC.

This clonotype came up many times. V is TRBV7-8 and J is TRBJ2-1; D gene unclear. V was clipped by 1 base and J by 4 bases, with 5 bases between them. The CDR3 spans 13 residues. Germline V lookup: CDR1 SGHVS, CDR2 FQNEAQ. The chain's CDR3 is CASSLVGYNEQFF. The CDR3 nucleotides read TGTGCCAGCAGCTTAGTGGGTTACAATGAGCAGTTCTTC. Variable domain in full (rest from reference TRBV7-8 and TRBJ2-1): GAGVSQSPRYKVAKRGQDVALRCDPISGHVSLFWYQQALGQGPEFLTYFQNEAQLDKSGLPSDRFFAERPEGSVSTLKIQRTQQEDSAVYLCASSLVGYNEQFFGPGTRLTVL.

Here the CDR3 DNA reads TGCAGTGCCCCGACAGGGCCTGCCACCGGGTCAACTAATGAAAAACTGTTTTTT. This encodes CSAPTGPATGSTNEKLFF. This chain links TRBV20-1 with TRBJ1-4; 7 bases map to TRBD1. Germline lookup yields CDR1 DFQATT and CDR2 SNEGSKA (reference sequence). This CDR3 has 18 amino acids. Trimming took 6 bases from V and 0 from J; bases not matched to a gene: 16.

This chain joins TRBV2 and TRBJ1-1, with D hard to call. Germline V gene data show CDR1 as SNHLY and CDR2 as FYNNEI. This CDR3 contains 12 residues. Deletions cut 8 bases from V and 3 bases from J, with 10 bases between. CDR3 amino acids: CASEVGYTEAFF. The CDR3 DNA sequence: TGTGCCAGCGAGGTTGGGTACACTGAAGCTTTCTTT.

This chain joins TRBV24-1 and TRBJ2-7; D could derive from TRBD1 or TRBD2 (5 bases each). Germline CDR1 and CDR2: KGHDR and SFDVKD. V was pared by 9 bases and J by 0 bases, with 11 bases between. The CDR3 covers 13 residues. CDR3 residues: CATGGRSSYEQYF. CDR3 coding DNA: TGTGCCACCGGGGGACGGAGCTCCTACGAGCAGTACTTC.

In its sample, this clonotype was seen a few times. The rearrangement links TRBV7-9 to TRBJ2-7, with 7 bases that match TRBD2. Germline V gene lookup returns CDR1 SEHNR and CDR2 FQNEAQ (reference sequence). Trimming removed 5 bases from V and 3 bases from J; junction bases left unmatched: 4. This CDR3 spans 13 amino acids. The CDR3 here is CASSPAGFYEQYF. For the CDR3, the DNA is TGTGCCAGCAGCCCAGCGGGATTCTACGAGCAGTACTTC.

This chain connects TRBV7-6 to TRBJ2-1; a possible D gene is TRBD2 (7 bases). V was cut by 1 base and J by 5 bases, with 15 bases left in between. Looked up from germline, CDR1 is SGHVS and CDR2 is FNYEAQ. The CDR3 spans 16 residues. DNA for the CDR3: TGTGCCAGCAGCTTAGTTGGGGGGGGCGCTAACAATGAGCAGTTCTTC. This encodes CASSLVGGGANNEQFF. Based on the CDR3 plus reference TRBV7-6 and TRBJ2-1, the full variable domain is GAGVSQSPRYKVTKRGQDVALRCDPISGHVSLYWYRQALGQGPEFLTYFNYEAQQDKSGLPNDRFSAERPEGSISTLTIQRTEQRDSAMYRCASSLVGGGANNEQFFGPGTRLTVL.

J is TRBJ2-7 and V is TRBV4-1; maybe TRBD1 (6 bases). The CDR3 contains 18 residues. V was shortened by 0 bases and J by 0 bases, with 18 bases between the two germline ends. Germline V CDR1 and CDR2: MGHRA, YSYEKL. The DNA of the CDR3 is TGCGCCAGCAGCCAAGAAGAAGGGGGAGACAGCCTCTCCTACGAGCAGTACTTC. This encodes CASSQEEGGDSLSYEQYF.

V and J are TRBV5-1 and TRBJ2-7; no definite D call. Trimming took off 1 base at V and 0 bases at J, with 8 bases between the two ends. Germline CDR1 SGHRS, CDR2 YFSETQ. The CDR3 length is 14 residues. The CDR3 reads CASSLKGYSYEQYF. The CDR3 DNA is TGCGCCAGCAGCTTGAAGGGATACTCCTACGAGCAGTACTTC.